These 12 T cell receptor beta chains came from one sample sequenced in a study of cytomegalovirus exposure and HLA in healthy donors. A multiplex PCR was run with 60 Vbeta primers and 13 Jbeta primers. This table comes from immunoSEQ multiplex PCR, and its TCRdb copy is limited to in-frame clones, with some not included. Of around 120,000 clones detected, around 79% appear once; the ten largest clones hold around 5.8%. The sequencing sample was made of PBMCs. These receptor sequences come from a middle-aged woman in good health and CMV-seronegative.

CDR3 nucleotide sequence: TGTGCCAGCAGCTTACTAGGGGGCTCTGGAAACACCATATATTTT. It encodes CASSLLGGSGNTIYF. The chain links TRBV7-9 to TRBJ1-3; D perhaps matches TRBD1 (6 bases). CDR3 size: 15 residues. Deletions cut 2 bases from V and 0 bases from J, with 8 bases between. Germline V gene data show CDR1 as SEHNR and CDR2 as FQNEAQ (reference sequence).

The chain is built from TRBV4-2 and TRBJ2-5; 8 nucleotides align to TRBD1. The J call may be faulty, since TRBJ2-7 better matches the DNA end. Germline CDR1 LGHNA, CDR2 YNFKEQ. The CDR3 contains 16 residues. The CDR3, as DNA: TGTGCCAGCAGCCAAGATTACGGGACAGGTTCCTACGAGCAGTACTTC. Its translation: CASSQDYGTGSYEQYF.

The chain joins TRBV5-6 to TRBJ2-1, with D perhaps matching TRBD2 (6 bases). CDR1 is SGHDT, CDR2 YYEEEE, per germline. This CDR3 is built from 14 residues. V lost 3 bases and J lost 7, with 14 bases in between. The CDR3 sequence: CASSSPPGGNEQFF. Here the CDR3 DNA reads TGTGCCAGCAGCTCGCCGCCTGGGGGGAATGAGCAGTTCTTC.

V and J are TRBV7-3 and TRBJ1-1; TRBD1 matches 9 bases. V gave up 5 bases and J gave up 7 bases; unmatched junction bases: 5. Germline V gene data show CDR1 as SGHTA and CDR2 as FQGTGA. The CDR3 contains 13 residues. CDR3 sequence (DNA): TGTGCCAGCAGCGAAACGGACAGGGGTGAAGCTTTCTTT. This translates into CASSETDRGEAFF.

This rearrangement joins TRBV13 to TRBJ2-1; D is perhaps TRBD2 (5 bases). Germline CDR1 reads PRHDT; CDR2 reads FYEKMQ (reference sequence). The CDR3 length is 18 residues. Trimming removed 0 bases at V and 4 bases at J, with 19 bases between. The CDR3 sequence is CASSLGRRPLTNYNEQFF. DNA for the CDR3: TGTGCCAGCAGCTTAGGTCGGAGGCCCCTGACTAATTACAATGAGCAGTTCTTC.

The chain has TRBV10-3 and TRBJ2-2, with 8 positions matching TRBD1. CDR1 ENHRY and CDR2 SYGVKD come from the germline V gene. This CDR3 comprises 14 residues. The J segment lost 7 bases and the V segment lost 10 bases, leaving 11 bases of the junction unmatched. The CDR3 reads CATQTGEGSGELFF. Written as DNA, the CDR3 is TGTGCCACCCAGACAGGGGAAGGTAGCGGGGAGCTGTTTTTT.

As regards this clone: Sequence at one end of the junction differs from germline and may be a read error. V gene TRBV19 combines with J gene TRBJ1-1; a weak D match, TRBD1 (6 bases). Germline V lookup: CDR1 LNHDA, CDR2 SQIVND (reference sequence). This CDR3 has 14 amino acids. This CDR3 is CASSPSQGITKAFF. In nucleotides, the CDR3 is TGTGCCAGTAGTCCTTCCCAGGGGATCACTAAAGCTTTCTTT.

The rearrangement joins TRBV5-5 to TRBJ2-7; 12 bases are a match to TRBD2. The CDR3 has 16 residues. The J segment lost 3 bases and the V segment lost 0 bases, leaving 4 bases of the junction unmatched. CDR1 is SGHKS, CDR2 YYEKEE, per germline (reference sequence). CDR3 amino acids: CASSLGTSGMSYEQYF. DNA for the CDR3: TGTGCCAGCAGCTTGGGGACTAGCGGGATGAGCTACGAGCAGTACTTC.

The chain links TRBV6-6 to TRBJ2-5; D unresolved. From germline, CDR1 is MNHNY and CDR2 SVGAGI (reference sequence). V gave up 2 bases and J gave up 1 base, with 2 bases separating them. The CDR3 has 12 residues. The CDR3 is CASSYRQETQYF. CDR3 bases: TGTGCCAGCAGTTACCGCCAAGAGACCCAGTACTTC.

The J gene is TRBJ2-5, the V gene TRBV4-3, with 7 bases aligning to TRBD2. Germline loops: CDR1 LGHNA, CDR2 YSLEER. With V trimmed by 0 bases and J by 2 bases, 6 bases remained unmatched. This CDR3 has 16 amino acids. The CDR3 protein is CASSQDLGGGQETQYF. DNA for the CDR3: TGCGCCAGCAGCCAAGATCTCGGGGGAGGGCAAGAGACCCAGTACTTC.

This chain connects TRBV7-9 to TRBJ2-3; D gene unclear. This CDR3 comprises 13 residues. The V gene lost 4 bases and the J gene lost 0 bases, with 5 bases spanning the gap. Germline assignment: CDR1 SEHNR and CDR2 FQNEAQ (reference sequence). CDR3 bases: TGTGCCAGCAGCTCACTCAGCACAGATACGCAGTATTTT. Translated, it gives CASSSLSTDTQYF.

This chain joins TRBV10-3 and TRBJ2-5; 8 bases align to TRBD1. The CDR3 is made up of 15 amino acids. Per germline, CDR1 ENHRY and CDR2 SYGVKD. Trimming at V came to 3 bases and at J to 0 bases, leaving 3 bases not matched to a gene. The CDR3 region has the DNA TGTGCCATCAGTGAAGGGACAGGCGACCAAGAGACCCAGTACTTC. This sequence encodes CAISEGTGDQETQYF.